This T cell receptor beta chain comes out of a study of cytomegalovirus exposure and HLA in healthy donors. The PCR was carried out with 60 Vbeta primers and 13 Jbeta primers. The data were produced by immunoSEQ multiplex PCR, yet TCRdb's version contains in-frame clones alone and is incomplete. This table holds 200,000 or so clones, under 70% found once. This CDR3 comprises 13 residues. CDR1 and CDR2 from the germline V gene are SGHDT and YYEEEE. V was cut by 5 bases and J by 3 bases, with 11 bases left in between. The donors were healthy bone marrow donors. The sequence was obtained from a man in his forties in good health and CMV-seropositive. The sequencing input was PBMCs. J is TRBJ1-2 and V is TRBV5-6, with D perhaps TRBD1 (5 bases). CDR3 bases: TGTGCCAGCAGGCGGGGCACTGACTATGGCTACACCTTC. It codes for CASRRGTDYGYTF.